The 22 T cell receptor beta chains below all came from one sample that was sequenced in a study of identical twins. TCRdb re-called the 5' RACE reads through MiXCR, storing one row per CDR3 protein. In the table there are roughly 540,000 distinct CDR3 sequences, approximately 22% of which are singletons. These data were also reused for a study on T cells expressing NK-cell markers.

Sample: CD4+ T cells sorted from blood. These receptors all stem from a woman younger than 35 in good health.

This clonotype was detected a few times. This chain joins TRBV7-2 and TRBJ1-5; perhaps TRBD1 as D (5 bases). V was cut by 1 base and J by 6 bases, with 16 bases left in between. The CDR3 length is 16 residues. CDR1 SGHTA and CDR2 FQGNSA come from the germline V gene. CDR3 residues: CASSLVVRAGGQPQHF. The CDR3 coding sequence is TGTGCCAGCAGCTTAGTAGTCAGGGCGGGTGGTCAGCCCCAGCATTTT.

The V and J genes are TRBV7-2 and TRBJ2-1; 15 nucleotides align to TRBD2. Germline assignment: CDR1 SGHTA and CDR2 FQGNSA. This CDR3 is 16 amino acids long. V lost 5 bases, J lost 9 bases, and 8 bases stayed unmatched. DNA for the CDR3: TGTGCCAGCAGCCGGGGACTAGCGGGAGGCATTGGTGAGCAGTTCTTC. This translates into CASSRGLAGGIGEQFF.

This clonotype was seen only once. The rearrangement uses TRBV7-9 and TRBJ1-5; D not resolved. Trimming cost V 5 bases and J 0 bases, with 8 bases left between them. The CDR3 extends over 14 amino acids. Germline assignment: CDR1 SEHNR and CDR2 FQNEAQ (reference sequence). Here the CDR3 reads CASSLLNSNQPQHF. The DNA of the CDR3 is TGTGCCAGCAGCCTCCTAAATAGCAATCAGCCCCAGCATTTT.

The chain is built from TRBV4-1 and TRBJ1-4; D remains unclear. V dropped 1 base and J dropped 3 bases, with 27 bases sitting between them. This CDR3 contains 21 residues. The V gene's germline CDR1 is MGHRA and CDR2 YSYEKL. CDR3 DNA: TGCGCCAGCAGCCAAGTCGTCGCCTCCTCGGGCCGCCTGCCGTCTAATGAAAAACTGTTTTTT. Its protein is CASSQVVASSGRLPSNEKLFF.

V usage is TRBV9 and J usage is TRBJ2-2; a weak D match, TRBD2 (5 bases). V gave up 5 bases and J gave up 5 bases, with 22 bases separating them. Germline V lookup: CDR1 SGDLS, CDR2 YYNGEE. This CDR3 has 17 amino acids. CDR3 amino acids: CASSEEGDGKGTGELFF. Here the CDR3 DNA reads TGTGCCAGCAGTGAGGAAGGTGACGGGAAAGGGACCGGGGAGCTGTTTTTT.

The CDR3 nucleotides are TGTGCCAGCAGCTTAGGGAGGACAGGGAACACTGAAGCTTTCTTT. As protein: CASSLGRTGNTEAFF. The chain has TRBV7-3 and TRBJ1-1; 7 bases match TRBD1. Germline assignment: CDR1 SGHTA and CDR2 FQGTGA. This CDR3 contains 15 residues. After removal of 2 bases from V and 1 base from J, the junction contained 4 bases not matched to a gene.

This clonotype was counted at least ten times. The chain uses TRBV5-8 and TRBJ1-4; D unresolved. Between the trimmed V and J ends, which lost 1 base and 8 bases, there was a span of 12 bases. The CDR3 has 14 residues. Per germline, CDR1 SGHTS and CDR2 YDEGEE. The CDR3 protein is CASSLLQDGEKLFF. The DNA for the CDR3 is TGTGCCAGCAGCTTGTTGCAGGATGGGGAAAAACTGTTTTTT.

This clonotype showed up just a few times. The chain is built from TRBV15 and TRBJ1-2; D may be TRBD1 (5 bases). Looked up from germline, CDR1 is LNHNV and CDR2 is YYDKDF (reference sequence). V was cut by 8 bases and J by 8 bases, with 24 bases left in between. The CDR3 loop spans 15 amino acids. The CDR3 region is CATVRDADLSGGYTF. CDR3 DNA: TGTGCCACCGTTCGGGACGCCGACCTCTCCGGCGGCTACACCTTC.

This clonotype was counted a few times. The chain joins TRBV20-1 to TRBJ2-5; D is undetermined. From germline, CDR1 is DFQATT and CDR2 SNEGSKA (reference sequence). V lost 4 bases to trimming and J lost 1 base, with 13 bases between them. The CDR3 is made up of 14 amino acids. DNA of the CDR3: TGCAGTGCTAAGGGTCCTCCCGCCCAAGAGACCCAGTACTTC. Translating gives CSAKGPPAQETQYF.

The chain recombines TRBV2 with TRBJ2-1; possible D gene TRBD2, 6 bases. The CDR3 is 18 residues long. V was clipped by 5 bases and J by 0 bases, with 20 bases between them. Germline V gene sequence: CDR1 SNHLY, CDR2 FYNNEI. The CDR3 spells CASSLTSLTRSSYNEQFF. CDR3 sequence (DNA): TGTGCCAGCAGTCTCACCTCTTTGACTAGGAGCTCCTACAATGAGCAGTTCTTC.

This clonotype was detected a few times. V usage is TRBV20-1 and J usage is TRBJ2-7, with no clear D. The CDR3 is 12 amino acids. Looked up from germline, CDR1 is DFQATT and CDR2 is SNEGSKA (reference sequence). V shed 6 bases and J shed 2 bases, with 11 bases lying between them. The CDR3 region is CSAETSTYEQYF. In nucleotides, the CDR3 is TGCAGTGCAGAAACAAGTACCTACGAGCAGTACTTC.

This clonotype was counted a few times. The chain combines TRBV5-1 with TRBJ2-5; possibly TRBD2 for D (6 bases). V shed 4 bases and J shed 1 base, with 14 bases lying between them. The CDR3 loop spans 15 amino acids. Germline V gene data show CDR1 as SGHRS and CDR2 as YFSETQ. The CDR3: CASSGGTGRQETQYF. The CDR3 DNA follows: TGCGCCAGCAGCGGGGGGACGGGACGCCAAGAGACCCAGTACTTC.

This clonotype was detected only a few times. CDR3 in amino acids: CSARSTGNTIYF. CDR3 nucleotide sequence: TGCAGTGCTAGGAGTACGGGAAACACCATATATTTT. The gene calls are TRBV20-1 and TRBJ1-3; no reliable D call. Trimming took 3 bases from V and 4 from J, leaving 7 bases between them. Germline CDR1 and CDR2: DFQATT and SNEGSKA (reference sequence). This CDR3 spans 12 amino acids.

As to this clonotype: A much larger clone differs from this one at a single base, so this may be a read error. The chain combines TRBV29-1 with TRBJ2-1; TRBD1 agrees at 9 bases. CDR3 size: 15 residues. Germline CDR1 SQVTM, CDR2 ANQGSEA. Losses at the gene ends were 4 bases for V and 7 bases for J; bases not matched to a gene: 11. Written as DNA, the CDR3 is TGCAGCGTTGCCTTCCCTTACAGGGGGCAGAATGAGCAGTTCTTC. Its translation is CSVAFPYRGQNEQFF.

This clonotype was observed a handful of times. The CDR3 is CASSLGALGYTF. Here the CDR3 DNA reads TGTGCCAGCAGCTTAGGGGCACTTGGCTACACCTTC. The V gene is TRBV7-9, the J gene TRBJ1-2; D remains unclear. The length of the CDR3 is 12 residues. Deletions cut 1 base from V and 7 bases from J, with 7 bases between. Germline CDR1 SEHNR, CDR2 FQNEAQ (reference sequence). The entire variable domain, with the rest obtained from reference TRBV7-9 and TRBJ1-2, is as follows: DTGVSQNPRHKITKRGQNVTFRCDPISEHNRLYWYRQTLGQGPEFLTYFQNEAQLEKSRLLSDRFSAERPKGSFSTLEIQRTEQGDSAMYLCASSLGALGYTFGSGTRLTVV.

This clonotype came up many times. This sequence joins TRBV13 and TRBJ2-2; TRBD2 matches 15 bases. The V gene's germline CDR1 is PRHDT and CDR2 FYEKMQ (reference sequence). CDR3 length equals 19 residues. V lost 5 bases and J lost 1; bases outside the gene matches: 8. The CDR3 region has the DNA TGTGCCAGCAGCCCCGGACTAGCGGGGGGGCGCAGGAACACCGGGGAGCTGTTTTTT. It codes for CASSPGLAGGRRNTGELFF.

The rearrangement links TRBV4-3 to TRBJ1-1; no reliable D call. CDR3 size: 12 residues. CDR1 and CDR2 from the germline V gene are LGHNA and YSLEER. V was cut by 2 bases and J by 7 bases, with 8 bases left in between. For the CDR3, the DNA is TGCGCCAGCAGCCAATTCCCAGGTGAAGCTTTCTTT. Its protein is CASSQFPGEAFF.

J is TRBJ1-5 and V is TRBV12-3 or TRBV12-4; D call uncertain. The CDR3 has 12 residues. Trimming removed 8 bases at V and 0 bases at J, with 5 bases between. The CDR3 is CASCFSNQPQHF. The CDR3 bases are TGTGCCAGCTGCTTTAGCAATCAGCCCCAGCATTTT.

This clonotype was detected a few times. This chain connects TRBV20-1 to TRBJ2-3, with D perhaps TRBD1 or TRBD2 (6 bases each). CDR1 DFQATT and CDR2 SNEGSKA come from the germline V gene (reference sequence). This CDR3 has 16 amino acids. Trimming cost V 1 base and J 6 bases, with 20 bases left between them. The CDR3 protein is CSARGIRGGFADTQYF. CDR3 bases: TGCAGTGCTAGAGGAATCCGAGGGGGGTTTGCGGATACGCAGTATTTT.

J is TRBJ2-2 and V is TRBV7-9; D unresolved. This CDR3 is 15 amino acids long. Trimming removed 2 bases from V and 8 bases from J, with 15 bases in between. CDR1 and CDR2 from the germline V gene are SEHNR and FQNEAQ (reference sequence). Here the CDR3 reads CASSLFEVTVGELFF. The CDR3, as DNA: TGTGCCAGCAGCTTATTTGAGGTCACCGTTGGGGAGCTGTTTTTT.

This clonotype was observed a handful of times. This chain connects TRBV10-1 to TRBJ2-7; 9 bases line up with TRBD1. After removal of 4 bases from V and 6 bases from J, the junction contained 7 bases not matched to a gene. This CDR3 spans 14 amino acids. Germline V gene data show CDR1 as WNHNN and CDR2 as SYGVQD (reference sequence). CDR3 in DNA: TGCGCCAGCAGTGGGGGACAGGGAAATGTCGAGCAGTACTTC. It yields the protein CASSGGQGNVEQYF.

The J gene is TRBJ2-7, the V gene TRBV18; 7 nucleotides match TRBD1. The CDR3 consists of 12 residues. Germline V gene data show CDR1 as KGHSH and CDR2 as LQKENI. V lost 4 bases to trimming and J lost 7 bases; unmatched junction nucleotides: 4. The CDR3 reads CASSQGGVEQYF. DNA of the CDR3: TGTGCCAGCTCACAAGGGGGCGTTGAGCAGTACTTC.